The 9 T cell receptor beta chains below come from one sample, sequenced in a study of CD8+ T cells in alopecia areata (dated by TCRdb to the late 2010s). Preparation of the library involved the immunoSEQ multiplex PCR assay. RNA was extracted from all samples and reverse transcribed into cDNA, which served as template for TCR sequencing. In its TCRdb copy, this immuneACCESS table keeps in-frame sequences only and misses some clones. Where compared with another copy, unresolved V genes explain less than half of these, and the others have no known cause. The sample table holds about 270,000 clones, of which roughly 63% were seen once. The biggest ten clones account for about 0.89% of the sample. Interpreted using the paper, the treatment or condition label stands for: oral pan-JAK inhibitor, 5-10 mg twice daily. The sample here was CD4+ T cells sorted from blood, taken at roughly week 52, from a patient treated with tofacitinib. The receptors originated from a human donor with alopecia areata.

This clone was recorded a few times. V and J are TRBV5-4 and TRBJ2-5; TRBD2 might be the D (6 bases). The CDR3 has 15 amino acids. V lost 0 bases, J lost 2 bases, and 11 bases lay in between. Germline CDR1 SGHNT, CDR2 YYREEE (reference sequence). The CDR3 here is CASSLGGGVQETQYF. The CDR3, as DNA: TGTGCCAGCAGCTTGGGAGGCGGGGTACAAGAGACCCAGTACTTC.

The CDR3: CASGGHPYGYTF. In nucleotides, the CDR3 is TGTGCCAGCGGGGGACATCCCTATGGCTACACCTTC. V usage is TRBV4-2 and J usage is TRBJ1-2; the D gene is possibly TRBD1 (6 bases). There are 12 residues in the CDR3. V lost 8 bases to trimming and J lost 4 bases, with 11 bases between them. Germline loops: CDR1 LGHNA, CDR2 YNFKEQ.

This chain uses TRBV29-1 with TRBJ1-1; D may be TRBD1 (5 bases). Per germline, CDR1 SQVTM and CDR2 ANQGSEA. Trimming removed 7 bases from V and 12 bases from J, with 12 bases in between. The CDR3 sequence is 9 residues long. This CDR3 reads CSAPGETFF. The CDR3 region has the DNA TGCAGCGCCCCGGGGGAAACTTTCTTT. The entire variable domain, with the rest obtained from reference TRBV29-1 and TRBJ1-1, is as follows: SAVISQKPSRDICQRGTSLTIQCQVDSQVTMMFWYRQQPGQSLTLIATANQGSEATYESGFVIDKFPISRPNLTFSTLTVSNMSPEDSSIYLCSAPGETFFGQGTRLTVV.

The chain is built from TRBV15 and TRBJ1-5; D perhaps matches TRBD1 (6 bases). CDR1 is LNHNV and CDR2 is YYDKDF in the germline V gene (reference sequence). This CDR3 is 16 amino acids long. Trimming cost V 1 base and J 3 bases, with 13 bases left between them. The CDR3 sequence: CATSRVEDSYNQPQHF. CDR3 nucleotide sequence: TGTGCCACCAGCAGAGTGGAGGACAGCTACAATCAGCCCCAGCATTTT.

This clone is a singleton in its sample. The V call is TRBV29-1, the J call TRBJ2-2; D is unclear. The CDR3 totals 13 residues. Looked up from germline, CDR1 is SQVTM and CDR2 is ANQGSEA. The V end lost 6 bases, the J end lost 5 bases, and 13 bases lay between the germline ends. In nucleotides, the CDR3 is TGCAGCGTCCGTGGAGAGTGGACCGGGGAGCTGTTTTTT. Translated: CSVRGEWTGELFF.

The rearrangement links TRBV15 to TRBJ1-2; no clear D gene. This CDR3 has 14 residues. V lost 5 bases and J lost 7, with 17 bases in between. CDR1 and CDR2 (germline): LNHNV, YYDKDF (reference sequence). CDR3 region: CATSHYQTVFGYTF. CDR3 nucleotides: TGTGCCACCAGCCACTACCAGACTGTTTTTGGCTACACCTTC.

V is TRBV5-1 and J is TRBJ2-1, with 13 bases aligning to TRBD2. Germline assignment: CDR1 SGHRS and CDR2 YFSETQ. V lost 3 bases to trimming and J lost 2 bases; unmatched junction nucleotides: 2. The CDR3 loop spans 16 amino acids. DNA of the CDR3: TGCGCCAGCAGCTGGGGGACTAGCGGGGCCTACAATGAGCAGTTCTTC. Translation: CASSWGTSGAYNEQFF.

The chain links TRBV6-5 to TRBJ2-7, with D unresolved. This CDR3 region has 12 residues. Trimming shortened V by 6 bases and J by 4 bases, and 10 bases separated the two germline ends. The V gene's germline CDR1 is MNHEY and CDR2 SVGAGI. The CDR3 DNA is TGTGCCAGCAGGTTCACGGAATACGAGCAGTACTTC. Residues: CASRFTEYEQYF.

This clone has just a few counts. The chain couples TRBV5-1 to TRBJ1-5; D is uncertain. V lost 4 bases, J lost 2 bases, and 13 bases lay in between. This CDR3 spans 15 amino acids. Germline lookup yields CDR1 SGHRS and CDR2 YFSETQ. The CDR3 DNA sequence: TGCGCCAGCAGCCAAACCCCTGGGGGCAATCAGCCCCAGCATTTT. The encoded protein is CASSQTPGGNQPQHF.